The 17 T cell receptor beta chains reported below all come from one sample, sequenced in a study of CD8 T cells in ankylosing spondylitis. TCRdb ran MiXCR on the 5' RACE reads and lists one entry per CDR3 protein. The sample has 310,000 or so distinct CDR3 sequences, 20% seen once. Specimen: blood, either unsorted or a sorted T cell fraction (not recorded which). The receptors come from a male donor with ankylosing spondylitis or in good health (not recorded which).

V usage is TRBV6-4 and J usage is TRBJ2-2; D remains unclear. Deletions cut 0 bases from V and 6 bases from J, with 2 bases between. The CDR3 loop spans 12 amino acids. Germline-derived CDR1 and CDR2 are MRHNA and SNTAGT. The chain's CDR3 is CASSDSPGELFF. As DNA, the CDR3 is TGTGCCAGCAGTGACTCTCCCGGGGAGCTGTTTTTT.

The DNA of the CDR3 is TGTGCCAGCAGCACCCTCGGGACAGGGGGTGGAGGGTCTGAAGCTTTCTTT. It yields the protein CASSTLGTGGGGSEAFF. The genes are TRBV9 and TRBJ1-1, with 11 bases aligning to TRBD1. Trimming cost V 4 bases and J 6 bases; bases outside gene matches: 14. The CDR3 runs to 17 residues. Germline CDR1 and CDR2: SGDLS and YYNGEE.

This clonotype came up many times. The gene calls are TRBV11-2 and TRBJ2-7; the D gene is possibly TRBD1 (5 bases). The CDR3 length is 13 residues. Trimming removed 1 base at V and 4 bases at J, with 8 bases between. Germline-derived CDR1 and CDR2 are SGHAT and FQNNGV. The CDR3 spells CASSLGRQYEQYV. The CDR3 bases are TGTGCCAGCAGCTTAGGACGACAGTACGAGCAGTACGTC.

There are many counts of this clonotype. The CDR3 here is CASSLVRESAGELFF. The CDR3 coding sequence is TGTGCCAGCAGCTTGGTTCGGGAGTCAGCCGGGGAGCTGTTTTTT. V and J are TRBV5-4 and TRBJ2-2; D might be TRBD2 (6 bases). This CDR3 spans 15 amino acids. CDR1 SGHNT and CDR2 YYREEE come from the germline V gene (reference sequence). Trimming took off 0 bases at V and 6 bases at J, with 12 bases between the two ends.

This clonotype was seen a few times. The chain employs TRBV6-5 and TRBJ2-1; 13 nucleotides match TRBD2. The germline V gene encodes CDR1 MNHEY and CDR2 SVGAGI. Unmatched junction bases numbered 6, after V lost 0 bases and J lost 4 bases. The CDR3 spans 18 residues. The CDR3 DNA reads TGTGCCAGCAGTTACTCGATAACTAGCGGGGGGGGATACAATGAGCAGTTCTTC. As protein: CASSYSITSGGGYNEQFF.

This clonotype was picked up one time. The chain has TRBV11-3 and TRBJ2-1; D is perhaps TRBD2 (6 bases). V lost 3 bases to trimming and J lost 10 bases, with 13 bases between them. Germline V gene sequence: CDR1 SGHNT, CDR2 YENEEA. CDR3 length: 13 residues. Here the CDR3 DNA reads TGTGCCAGCAGCTTCACTGCCGGGGGAGAGCAGTTCTTC. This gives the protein CASSFTAGGEQFF.

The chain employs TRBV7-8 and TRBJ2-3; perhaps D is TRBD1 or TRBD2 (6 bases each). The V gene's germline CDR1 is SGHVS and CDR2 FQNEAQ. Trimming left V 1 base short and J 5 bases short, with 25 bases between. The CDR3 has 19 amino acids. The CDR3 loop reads CASSLEPRGAIGSVDTQYF. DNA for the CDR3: TGTGCCAGCAGCTTAGAACCTAGGGGGGCGATAGGGTCCGTAGATACGCAGTATTTT.

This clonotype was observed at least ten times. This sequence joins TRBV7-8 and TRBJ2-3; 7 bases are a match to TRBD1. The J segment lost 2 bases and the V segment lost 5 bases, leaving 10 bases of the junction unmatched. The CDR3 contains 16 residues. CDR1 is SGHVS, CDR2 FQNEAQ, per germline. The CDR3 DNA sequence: TGTGCCAGCAGCAACAGGGGCGATTCGGTCACAGATACGCAGTATTTT. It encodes CASSNRGDSVTDTQYF.

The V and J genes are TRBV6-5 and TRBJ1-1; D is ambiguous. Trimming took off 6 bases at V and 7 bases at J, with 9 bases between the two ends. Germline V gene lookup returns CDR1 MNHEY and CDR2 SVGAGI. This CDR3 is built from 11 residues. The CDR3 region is CASRDRLEAFF. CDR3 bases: TGTGCCAGCAGAGACCGACTTGAAGCTTTCTTT.

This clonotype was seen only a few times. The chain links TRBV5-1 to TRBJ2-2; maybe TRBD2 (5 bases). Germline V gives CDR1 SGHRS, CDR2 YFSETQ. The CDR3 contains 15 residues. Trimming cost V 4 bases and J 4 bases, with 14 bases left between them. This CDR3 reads CASSRTGLATGELFF. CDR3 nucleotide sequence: TGCGCCAGCAGCAGGACGGGTCTAGCCACCGGGGAGCTGTTTTTT.

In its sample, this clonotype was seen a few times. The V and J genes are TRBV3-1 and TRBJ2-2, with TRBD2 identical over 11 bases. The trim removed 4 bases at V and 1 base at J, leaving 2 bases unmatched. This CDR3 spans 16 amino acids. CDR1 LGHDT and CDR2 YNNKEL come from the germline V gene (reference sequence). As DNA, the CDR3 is TGTGCCAGCAGCCGCGGACTAGCGGGGAACACCGGGGAGCTGTTTTTT. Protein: CASSRGLAGNTGELFF.

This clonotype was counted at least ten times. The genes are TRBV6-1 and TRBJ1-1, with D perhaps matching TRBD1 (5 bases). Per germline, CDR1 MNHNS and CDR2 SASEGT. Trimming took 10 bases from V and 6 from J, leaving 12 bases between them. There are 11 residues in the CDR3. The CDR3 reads CATLWGAEAFF. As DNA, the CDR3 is TGTGCCACCCTGTGGGGGGCTGAAGCTTTCTTT.

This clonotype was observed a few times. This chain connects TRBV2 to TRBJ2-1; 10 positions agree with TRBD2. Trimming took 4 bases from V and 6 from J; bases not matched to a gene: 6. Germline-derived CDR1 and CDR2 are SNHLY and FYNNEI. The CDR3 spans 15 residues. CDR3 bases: TGTGCCAGCAGTGTGGTACTAGCGGGGACCAATGAGCAGTTCTTC. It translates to CASSVVLAGTNEQFF.

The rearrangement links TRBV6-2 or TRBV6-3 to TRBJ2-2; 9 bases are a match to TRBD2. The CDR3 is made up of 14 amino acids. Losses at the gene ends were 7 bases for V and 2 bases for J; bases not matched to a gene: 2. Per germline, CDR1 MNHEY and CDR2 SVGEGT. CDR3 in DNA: TGTGCCAGCACTCTAGCGGGAAACACCGGGGAGCTGTTTTTT. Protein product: CASTLAGNTGELFF.

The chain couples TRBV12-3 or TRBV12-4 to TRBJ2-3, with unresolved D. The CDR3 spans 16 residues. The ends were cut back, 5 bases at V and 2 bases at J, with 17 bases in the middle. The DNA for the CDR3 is TGTGCCAGCAGTCCCCTGGTCGGGCTCCCCACAGATACGCAGTATTTT. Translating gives CASSPLVGLPTDTQYF.

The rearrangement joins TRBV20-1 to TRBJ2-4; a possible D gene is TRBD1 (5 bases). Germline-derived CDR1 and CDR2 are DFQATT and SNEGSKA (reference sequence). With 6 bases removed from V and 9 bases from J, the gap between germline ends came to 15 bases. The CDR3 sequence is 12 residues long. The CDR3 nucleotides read TGCAGTGCAAGGGGAAGGTCAACCATTCAGTACTTC. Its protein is CSARGRSTIQYF.

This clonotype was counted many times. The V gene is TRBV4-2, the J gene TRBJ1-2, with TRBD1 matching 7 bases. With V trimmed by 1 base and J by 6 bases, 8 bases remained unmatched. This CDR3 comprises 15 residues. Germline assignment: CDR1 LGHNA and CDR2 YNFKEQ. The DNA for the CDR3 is TGTGCCAGCAGCCAAGTAAGCCCAGGGGGAAATGGCTACACCTTC. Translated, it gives CASSQVSPGGNGYTF.